The present TCR beta chain was sequenced within a study of CD8+ T cells in alopecia areata. The CDR3 sequence is 13 residues long. Germline CDR1 and CDR2: SQVTM and ANQGSEA. V dropped 5 bases and J dropped 5; count of bases not matched to a gene: 4. Sequencing used cDNA as its template, made by extracting RNA and reverse transcribing it. TCRdb's table, derived via immunoSEQ multiplex PCR, lists solely in-frame clones and lacks some. The sample has about 190,000 clones, 59% seen once; the top ten hold 14% to 15%. This specimen consisted of CD4+ T cells sorted from blood, obtained at week 0. The sequence was obtained from a human donor with alopecia areata. The chain has TRBV29-1 and TRBJ1-4; 8 positions agree with TRBD1. DNA of the CDR3: TGCAGCGTTATCGACAGGGGAAATGAAAAACTGTTTTTT. It encodes CSVIDRGNEKLFF.